This TCR beta chain was recorded in a study of blood T cell repertoires in COVID-19. For the study at large: Spain, Italy and the United States supplied samples that represented acute and convalescent COVID-19. T cells, B-cell-depleted T cells, or PBMCs supplied cDNA or gDNA.

Per the authors' pipeline: Quantification of nucleated cells was approximated via reference gene primer amplification. Produced via immunoSEQ multiplex PCR; TCRdb's table is partial and in-frame only. That table gives V, J and clone size, and the DNA gave D and trimming. The sample gives around 130,000 clones, 84% of which show up once; about a sixth is in the top ten. V dropped 1 base and J dropped 6 bases, with 13 bases sitting between them. CDR1 is LGHNT, CDR2 FRNRAP, per germline. The CDR3 spans 15 residues. The source material was peripheral blood. The clonotype originates from a woman of 80 years or more with acute or convalescent COVID-19. The chain has TRBV12-5 and TRBJ2-4; possible D gene TRBD1, 6 bases. CDR3 sequence reads: CASGLGTGRGNIQYF. In DNA, the CDR3 is TGTGCTAGTGGTTTGGGTACGGGCAGGGGAAACATTCAGTACTTC. The full variable domain, in which reference TRBV12-5 and TRBJ2-4 provide the parts outside the CDR3, is DARVTQTPRHKVTEMGQEVTMRCQPILGHNTVFWYRQTMMQGLELLAYFRNRAPLDDSGMPKDRFSAEMPDATLATLKIQPSEPRDSAVYFCASGLGTGRGNIQYFGAGTRLSVL.